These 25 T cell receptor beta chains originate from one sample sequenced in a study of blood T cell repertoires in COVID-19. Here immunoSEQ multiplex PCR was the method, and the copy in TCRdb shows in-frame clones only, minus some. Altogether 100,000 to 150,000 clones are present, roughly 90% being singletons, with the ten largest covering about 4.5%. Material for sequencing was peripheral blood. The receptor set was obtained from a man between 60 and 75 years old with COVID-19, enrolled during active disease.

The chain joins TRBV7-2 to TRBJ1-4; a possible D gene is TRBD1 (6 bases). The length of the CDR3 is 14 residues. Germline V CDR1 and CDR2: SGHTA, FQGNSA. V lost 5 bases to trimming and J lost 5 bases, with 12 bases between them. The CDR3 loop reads CASSPPGQNEKLFF. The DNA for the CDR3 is TGTGCCAGCAGCCCACCGGGACAAAATGAAAAACTGTTTTTT.

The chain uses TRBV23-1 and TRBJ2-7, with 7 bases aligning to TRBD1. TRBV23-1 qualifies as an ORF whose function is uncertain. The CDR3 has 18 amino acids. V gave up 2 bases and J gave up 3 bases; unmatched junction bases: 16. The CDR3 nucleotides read TGCGCCAGCAGTCAAATTCTAGGACAGGCGCCCCCATTCTACGAGCAGTACTTC. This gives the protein CASSQILGQAPPFYEQYF.

CDR3 DNA sequence: TGTGCCAGCTCACCAAGGGGAAGTGGGAATTCACCCCTCCACTTT. Its protein product is CASSPRGSGNSPLHF. The chain couples TRBV18 to TRBJ1-6, with a weak D call TRBD1 (5 bases). This CDR3 spans 15 amino acids. Per germline, CDR1 KGHSH and CDR2 LQKENI. V was clipped by 2 bases and J by 7 bases, with 12 bases between them.

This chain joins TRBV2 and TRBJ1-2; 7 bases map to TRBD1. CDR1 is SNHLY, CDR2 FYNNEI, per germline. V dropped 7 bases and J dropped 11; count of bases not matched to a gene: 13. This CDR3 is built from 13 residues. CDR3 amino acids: CASNLDRAVGYTF. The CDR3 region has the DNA TGTGCCAGCAACCTCGACAGGGCGGTCGGGTACACCTTC.

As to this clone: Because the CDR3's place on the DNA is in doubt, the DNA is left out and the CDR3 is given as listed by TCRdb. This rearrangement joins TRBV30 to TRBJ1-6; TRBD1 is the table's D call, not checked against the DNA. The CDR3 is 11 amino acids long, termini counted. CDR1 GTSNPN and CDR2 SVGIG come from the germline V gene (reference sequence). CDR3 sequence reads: CAWGAGTGLYF.

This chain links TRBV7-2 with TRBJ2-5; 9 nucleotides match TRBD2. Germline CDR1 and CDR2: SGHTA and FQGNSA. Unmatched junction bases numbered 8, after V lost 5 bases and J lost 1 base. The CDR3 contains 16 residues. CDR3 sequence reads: CASSRWGSGGQETQYF. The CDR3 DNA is TGTGCCAGCAGCCGTTGGGGTAGCGGGGGCCAAGAGACCCAGTACTTC. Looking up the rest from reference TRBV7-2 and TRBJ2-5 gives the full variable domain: GAGVSQSPSNKVTEKGKDVELRCDPISGHTALYWYRQSLGQGLEFLIYFQGNSAPDKSGLPSDRFSAERTGGSVSTLTIQRTQQEDSAVYLCASSRWGSGGQETQYFGPGTRLLVL.

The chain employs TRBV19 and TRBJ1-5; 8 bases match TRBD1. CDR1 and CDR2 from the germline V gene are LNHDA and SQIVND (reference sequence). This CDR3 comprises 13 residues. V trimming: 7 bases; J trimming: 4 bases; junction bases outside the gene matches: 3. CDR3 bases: TGTGCCAGTAAAGACAGGGGTAATCAGCCCCAGCATTTT. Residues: CASKDRGNQPQHF.

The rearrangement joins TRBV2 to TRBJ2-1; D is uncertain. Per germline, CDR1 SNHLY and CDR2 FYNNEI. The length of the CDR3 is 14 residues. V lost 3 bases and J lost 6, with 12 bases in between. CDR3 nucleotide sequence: TGTGCCAGCAGTGACTCCGGCGGAACCAATGAGCAGTTCTTC. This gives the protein CASSDSGGTNEQFF. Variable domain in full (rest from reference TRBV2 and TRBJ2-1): EPEVTQTPSHQVTQMGQEVILRCVPISNHLYFYWYRQILGQKVEFLVSFYNNEISEKSEIFDDQFSVERPDGSNFTLKIRSTKLEDSAMYFCASSDSGGTNEQFFGPGTRLTVL.

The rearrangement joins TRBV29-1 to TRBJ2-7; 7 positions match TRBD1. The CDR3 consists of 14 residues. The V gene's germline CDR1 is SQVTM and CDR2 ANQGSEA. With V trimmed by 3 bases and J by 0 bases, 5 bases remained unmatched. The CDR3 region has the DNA TGCAGCGTTGACACCGGGGACAGCTCCTACGAGCAGTACTTC. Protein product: CSVDTGDSSYEQYF.

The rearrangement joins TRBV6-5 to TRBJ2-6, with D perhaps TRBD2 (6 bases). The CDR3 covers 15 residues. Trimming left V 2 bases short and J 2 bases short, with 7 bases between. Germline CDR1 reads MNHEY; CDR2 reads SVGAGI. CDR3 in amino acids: CASSYPGAGANVLTF. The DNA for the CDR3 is TGTGCCAGCAGTTACCCGGGGGCTGGGGCCAACGTCCTGACTTTC.

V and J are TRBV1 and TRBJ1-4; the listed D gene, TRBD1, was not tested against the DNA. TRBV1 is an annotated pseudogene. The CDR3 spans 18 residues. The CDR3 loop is CTSSHYRKSDATNEKLFF. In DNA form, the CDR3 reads TGCACCAGCAGCCACTACAGGAAGAGTGATGCAACTAATGAAAAACTGTTTTTT.

The CDR3 DNA is TGTGCCAGCAGCACGCCGACTAGCGGGGTGAGCACAGATACGCAGTATTTT. Residues: CASSTPTSGVSTDTQYF. The rearrangement links TRBV5-4 to TRBJ2-3; 11 bases align to TRBD2. CDR1 and CDR2 from the germline V gene are SGHNT and YYREEE (reference sequence). J was trimmed by 0 bases and V by 4 bases; bases with no gene match: 7. The CDR3 sequence is 17 residues long.

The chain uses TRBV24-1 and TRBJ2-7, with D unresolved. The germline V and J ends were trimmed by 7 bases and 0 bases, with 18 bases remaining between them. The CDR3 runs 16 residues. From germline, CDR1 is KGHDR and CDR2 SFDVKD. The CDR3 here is CATRSVTVLSSYEQYF. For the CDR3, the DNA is TGTGCCACCAGATCAGTTACAGTGTTGAGCTCCTACGAGCAGTACTTC.

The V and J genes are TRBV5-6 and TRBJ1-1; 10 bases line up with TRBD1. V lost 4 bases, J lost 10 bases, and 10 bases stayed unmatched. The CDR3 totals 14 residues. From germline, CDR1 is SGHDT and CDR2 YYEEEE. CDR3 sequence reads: CASSPTGGAGGAFF. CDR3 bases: TGTGCCAGCAGCCCGACAGGGGGCGCAGGTGGAGCTTTCTTT. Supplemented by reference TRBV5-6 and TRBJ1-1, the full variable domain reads DAGVTQSPTHLIKTRGQQVTLRCSPKSGHDTVSWYQQALGQGPQFIFQYYEEEERQRGNFPDRFSGHQFPNYSSELNVNALLLGDSALYLCASSPTGGAGGAFFGQGTRLTVV.

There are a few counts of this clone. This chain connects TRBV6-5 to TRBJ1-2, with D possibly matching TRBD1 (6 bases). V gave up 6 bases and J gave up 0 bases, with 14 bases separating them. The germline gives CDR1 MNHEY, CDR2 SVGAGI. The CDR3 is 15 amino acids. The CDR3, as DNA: TGTGCCAGCAGAGCCGGGACAACAACTAACTATGGCTACACCTTC. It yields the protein CASRAGTTTNYGYTF.

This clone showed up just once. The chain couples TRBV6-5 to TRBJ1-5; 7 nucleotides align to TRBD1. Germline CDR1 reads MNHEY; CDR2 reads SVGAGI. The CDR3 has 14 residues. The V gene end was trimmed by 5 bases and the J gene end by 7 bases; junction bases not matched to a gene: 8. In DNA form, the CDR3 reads TGTGCCAGCAGTCCCCCAGGGGGGAGACAGCCCCAGCATTTT. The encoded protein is CASSPPGGRQPQHF.

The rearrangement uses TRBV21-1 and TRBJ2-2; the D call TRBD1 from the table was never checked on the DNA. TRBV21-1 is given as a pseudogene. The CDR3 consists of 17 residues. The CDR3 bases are TGTGCCAGCAGCAGGGGGGGTTGGACAGGGACGGCCGGGGAGCTGTTTTTT. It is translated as CASSRGGWTGTAGELFF.

The CDR3 spells CASSYQQGPRGEAFF. The CDR3 nucleotides read TGCGCCAGCAGCTATCAACAGGGCCCGAGAGGTGAAGCTTTCTTT. The rearrangement links TRBV5-1 to TRBJ1-1, with D possibly being TRBD1 (6 bases). The CDR3 loop spans 15 amino acids. V gave up 3 bases and J gave up 7 bases, with 19 bases separating them. Looked up from germline, CDR1 is SGHRS and CDR2 is YFSETQ. The full variable domain, in which reference TRBV5-1 and TRBJ1-1 provide the parts outside the CDR3, is KAGVTQTPRYLIKTRGQQVTLSCSPISGHRSVSWYQQTPGQGLQFLFEYFSETQRNKGNFPGRFSGRQFSNSRSEMNVSTLELGDSALYLCASSYQQGPRGEAFFGQGTRLTVV.

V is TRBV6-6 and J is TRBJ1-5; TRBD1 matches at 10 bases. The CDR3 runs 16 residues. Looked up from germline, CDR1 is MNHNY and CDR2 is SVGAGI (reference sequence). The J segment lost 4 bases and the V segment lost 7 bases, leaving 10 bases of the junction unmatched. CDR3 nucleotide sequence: TGTGCCAGCAACGGACAGGGGGTGAATACAAATCAGCCCCAGCATTTT. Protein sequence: CASNGQGVNTNQPQHF.

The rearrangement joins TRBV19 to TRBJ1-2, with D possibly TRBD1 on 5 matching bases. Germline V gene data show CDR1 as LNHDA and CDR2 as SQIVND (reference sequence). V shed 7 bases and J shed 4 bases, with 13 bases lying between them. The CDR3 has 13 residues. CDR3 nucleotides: TGTGCCAGTACCCCGACAGTGGGCTATGGCTACACCTTC. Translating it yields CASTPTVGYGYTF.

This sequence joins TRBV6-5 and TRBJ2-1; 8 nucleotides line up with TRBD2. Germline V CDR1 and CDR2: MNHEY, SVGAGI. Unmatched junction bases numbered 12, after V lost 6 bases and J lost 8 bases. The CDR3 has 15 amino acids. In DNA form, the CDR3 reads TGTGCCAGCAGCCCGGGAGGGGGGGCCTTCCATGAGCAGTTCTTC. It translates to CASSPGGGAFHEQFF.

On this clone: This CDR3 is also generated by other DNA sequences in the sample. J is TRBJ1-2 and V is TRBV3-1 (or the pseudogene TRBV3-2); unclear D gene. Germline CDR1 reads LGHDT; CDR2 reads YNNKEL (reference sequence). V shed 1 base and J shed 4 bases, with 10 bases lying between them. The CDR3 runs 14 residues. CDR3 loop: CASSQGGQIYGYTF. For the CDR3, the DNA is TGTGCCAGCAGCCAAGGTGGGCAGATCTATGGCTACACCTTC.

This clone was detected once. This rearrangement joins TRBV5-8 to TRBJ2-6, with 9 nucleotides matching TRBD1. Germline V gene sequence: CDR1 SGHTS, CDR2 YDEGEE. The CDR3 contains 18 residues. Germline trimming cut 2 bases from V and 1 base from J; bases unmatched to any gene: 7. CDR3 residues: CASSFRTGARSGANVLTF. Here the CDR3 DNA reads TGTGCCAGCAGCTTCCGGACAGGGGCACGGTCTGGGGCCAACGTCCTGACTTTC.

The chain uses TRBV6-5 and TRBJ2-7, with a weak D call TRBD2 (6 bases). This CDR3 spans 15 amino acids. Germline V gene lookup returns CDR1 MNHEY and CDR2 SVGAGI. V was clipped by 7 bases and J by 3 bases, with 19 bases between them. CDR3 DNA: TGTGCCAGCATTAAATCCCTGGGGGGAGACTACGAGCAGTACTTC. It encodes CASIKSLGGDYEQYF.

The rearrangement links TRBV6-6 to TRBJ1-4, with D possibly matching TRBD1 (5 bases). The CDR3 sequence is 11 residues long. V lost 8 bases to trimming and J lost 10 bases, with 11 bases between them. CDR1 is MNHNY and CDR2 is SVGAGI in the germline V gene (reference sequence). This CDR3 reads CASLPGGKLFF. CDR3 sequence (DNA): TGTGCCAGCTTACCCGGGGGAAAACTGTTTTTT.